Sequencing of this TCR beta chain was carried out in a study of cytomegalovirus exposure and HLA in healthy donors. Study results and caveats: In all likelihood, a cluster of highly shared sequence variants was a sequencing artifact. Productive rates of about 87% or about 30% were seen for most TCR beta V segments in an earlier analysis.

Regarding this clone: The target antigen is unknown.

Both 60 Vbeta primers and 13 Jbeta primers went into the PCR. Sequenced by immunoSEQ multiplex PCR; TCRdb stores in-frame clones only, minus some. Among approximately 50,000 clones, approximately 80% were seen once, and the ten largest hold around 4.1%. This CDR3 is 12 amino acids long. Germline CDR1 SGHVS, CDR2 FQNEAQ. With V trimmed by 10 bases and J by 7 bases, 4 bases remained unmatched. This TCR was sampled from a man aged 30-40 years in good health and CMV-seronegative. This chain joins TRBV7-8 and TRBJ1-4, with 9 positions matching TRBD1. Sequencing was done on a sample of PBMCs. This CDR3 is CATRTGVEKLFF. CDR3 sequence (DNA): TGTGCCACCCGGACAGGGGTTGAAAAACTGTTTTTT.